These 25 T cell receptor beta chains were sequenced from one sample in a study of T cell changes during pregnancy in multiple sclerosis. Measured with immunoSEQ multiplex PCR; TCRdb has only the in-frame clones, and not every one. The table records about 14,000 clones, roughly 84% of them present only once. The material was CD8+ T cells from peripheral blood mononuclear cells, obtained after pregnancy. Receptors originate from a female donor in good health, enrolled as a control in a pregnancy study.

The J gene is TRBJ2-7, the V gene TRBV19, with D maybe TRBD1 (8 bases). This CDR3 comprises 16 residues. Germline V lookup: CDR1 LNHDA, CDR2 SQIVND (reference sequence). V gave up 3 bases and J gave up 6 bases, with 21 bases separating them. This CDR3 is CASSIWGGADRGEQYF. As DNA, the CDR3 is TGTGCCAGTAGTATTTGGGGGGGGGCTGACAGGGGCGAGCAGTACTTC.

The V gene is TRBV6-5, the J gene TRBJ1-1; tentative D call: TRBD1 (5 bases). This CDR3 has 14 amino acids. Trimming stripped 6 bases from V and 1 base from J, with 12 bases between. The germline CDR1 and CDR2 sequences are MNHEY and SVGAGI. The CDR3 is CASSLRGGNTEAFF. For the CDR3, the DNA is TGTGCCAGCAGCCTTCGGGGGGGGAACACTGAAGCTTTCTTT.

The chain is built from TRBV6-4 and TRBJ2-3, with 8 bases identical to TRBD2. The CDR3 sequence is 15 residues long. Germline V gives CDR1 MRHNA, CDR2 SNTAGT. V lost 0 bases and J lost 4; bases outside the gene matches: 3. CDR3 residues: CASSDSSGGPDTQYF. The CDR3 DNA follows: TGTGCCAGCAGTGACTCTTCGGGAGGGCCAGATACGCAGTATTTT.

This clone was recorded a few times. V is TRBV2 and J is TRBJ2-3; 8 bases agree with TRBD2. CDR3 size: 13 residues. Germline CDR1 SNHLY, CDR2 FYNNEI. Trimming removed 7 bases from V and 11 bases from J; junction bases left unmatched: 11. This chain's CDR3 is CASTGRGMPWQYF. In DNA form, the CDR3 reads TGTGCCAGCACCGGGAGGGGGATGCCTTGGCAGTATTTT.

The chain is built from TRBV27 and TRBJ2-7; TRBD2 agrees at 13 bases. With V trimmed by 4 bases and J by 5 bases, 2 bases remained unmatched. There are 14 residues in the CDR3. Germline lookup yields CDR1 MNHEY and CDR2 SMNVEV (reference sequence). DNA of the CDR3: TGTGCCAGCAGTTCGGGGACTAGCGGGAACGAGCAGTACTTC. Amino acids: CASSSGTSGNEQYF.

Written as DNA, the CDR3 is TGTGCCAGCAGTGACGCCGGGACAGGGGACTACAATGAGCAGTTCTTC. It translates to CASSDAGTGDYNEQFF. This chain connects TRBV6-4 to TRBJ2-1; 10 bases map to TRBD1. CDR3 length equals 16 residues. V was pared by 2 bases and J by 3 bases, with 4 bases of the junction left unmatched. CDR1 is MRHNA and CDR2 is SNTAGT in the germline V gene.

The chain uses TRBV7-2 and TRBJ1-1; tentatively, D is TRBD1 (6 bases). The CDR3 is 16 amino acids. Germline V gives CDR1 SGHTA, CDR2 FQGNSA. V lost 2 bases, J lost 6 bases, and 19 bases lay in between. The CDR3 sequence: CASSLKGHFFIAEAFF. In DNA form, the CDR3 reads TGTGCCAGCAGCTTAAAGGGACATTTCTTTATCGCTGAAGCTTTCTTT.

The V and J genes are TRBV27 and TRBJ1-6, with D perhaps matching TRBD1 (6 bases). The CDR3 covers 15 residues. V gave up 6 bases and J gave up 0 bases, with 9 bases separating them. The germline V gene has CDR1 MNHEY and CDR2 SMNVEV (reference sequence). The CDR3: CASRRDNSYNSPLHF. The CDR3 bases are TGTGCCAGCAGGAGGGACAACTCCTATAATTCACCCCTCCACTTT.

The gene calls are TRBV10-3 and TRBJ1-1, with a weak D call TRBD1 (5 bases). Deletions cut 2 bases from V and 4 bases from J, with 14 bases between. Germline loops: CDR1 ENHRY, CDR2 SYGVKD. This CDR3 spans 15 amino acids. As DNA, the CDR3 is TGTGCCATCAGTGAGCTTGCCAGGGTGAGCACTGAAGCTTTCTTT. It codes for CAISELARVSTEAFF.

The gene calls are TRBV13 and TRBJ2-7; 10 bases agree with TRBD1. This CDR3 comprises 14 residues. In germline, CDR1 is PRHDT, CDR2 FYEKMQ (reference sequence). Trimming took 4 bases from V and 6 from J; bases not matched to a gene: 6. Here the CDR3 DNA reads TGTGCCAGCAGCTCCCGGGACAGGGGATCCGAGCAGTACTTC. It translates to CASSSRDRGSEQYF.

The V gene is TRBV4-2, the J gene TRBJ2-7, with 14 bases aligning to TRBD2. The V segment lost 3 bases and the J segment 4 bases; nucleotides outside the gene matches: 5. CDR3 length equals 16 residues. Looked up from germline, CDR1 is LGHNA and CDR2 is YNFKEQ. CDR3 sequence reads: CASSQDGTSGSYEQYF. The CDR3, as DNA: TGTGCCAGCAGCCAGGACGGGACTAGCGGGAGTTACGAGCAGTACTTC.

Written as DNA, the CDR3 is TGTGCCAGCAGTTTAGCGGGGTTGAAGGGCTACACCTTC. Its translation is CASSLAGLKGYTF. The rearrangement links TRBV27 to TRBJ1-2; unclear D gene. The CDR3 consists of 13 residues. V lost 2 bases, J lost 8 bases, and 12 bases lay in between. Germline V lookup: CDR1 MNHEY, CDR2 SMNVEV (reference sequence).

This clone occurred once. The V and J genes are TRBV13 and TRBJ1-1; D gene ambiguous. This CDR3 is 14 amino acids long. Trimming removed 6 bases from V and 1 base from J, with 12 bases in between. Germline V gene data show CDR1 as PRHDT and CDR2 as FYEKMQ (reference sequence). Here the CDR3 reads CASSPFWANTEAFF. The CDR3, as DNA: TGTGCCAGCAGTCCCTTTTGGGCGAACACTGAAGCTTTCTTT.

The chain recombines TRBV11-2 with TRBJ1-1; D is perhaps TRBD1 (5 bases). Germline-derived CDR1 and CDR2 are SGHAT and FQNNGV. The CDR3 runs to 16 residues. The germline V and J ends were trimmed by 5 bases and 2 bases, with 18 bases remaining between them. The CDR3 protein is CASSRGGVPINTEAFF. For the CDR3, the DNA is TGTGCCAGCAGCCGGGGAGGGGTCCCGATTAACACTGAAGCTTTCTTT. Complete variable domain (other parts from reference TRBV11-2 and TRBJ1-1): EAGVAQSPRYKIIEKRQSVAFWCNPISGHATLYWYQQILGQGPKLLIQFQNNGVVDDSQLPKDRFSAERLKGVDSTLKIQPAKLEDSAVYLCASSRGGVPINTEAFFGQGTRLTVV.

The rearrangement uses TRBV4-3 and TRBJ2-5; 7 bases match TRBD2. J gave up 5 bases and V 0 bases, and 6 bases lay outside the gene matches. The CDR3 is made up of 15 amino acids. Germline CDR1 and CDR2: LGHNA and YSLEER. The CDR3 protein is CASSQETGGLETQYF. Written as DNA, the CDR3 is TGCGCCAGCAGCCAAGAAACGGGGGGACTCGAGACCCAGTACTTC.

CDR3 amino acids: CASSEYGFNTDTQYF. CDR3 bases: TGTGCCAGCAGCGAATACGGGTTTAACACAGATACGCAGTATTTT. The chain uses TRBV9 and TRBJ2-3; no clear D gene. Germline CDR1 SGDLS, CDR2 YYNGEE. This CDR3 comprises 15 residues. Trimming stripped 3 bases from V and 2 bases from J, with 13 bases between.

This clone is labeled medium-sized. V and J are TRBV12-5 and TRBJ1-1, with TRBD1 matching 8 bases. Germline V gene data show CDR1 as LGHNT and CDR2 as FRNRAP. CDR3 length: 13 amino acids. V dropped 2 bases and J dropped 10; count of bases not matched to a gene: 6. Here the CDR3 DNA reads TGTGCTAGTGGTTTGAATTTCGGACAGGGAGCTTTCTTT. Translated: CASGLNFGQGAFF.

The rearrangement uses TRBV10-3 and TRBJ2-1, with 12 bases fitting TRBD2. CDR3 size: 15 residues. Germline lookup yields CDR1 ENHRY and CDR2 SYGVKD. The ends lost 4 bases at V and 7 bases at J; junction bases unmatched: 5. The CDR3, as DNA: TGTGCCATCAGTGTGTCTAGCGGGGGGGAAAATGAGCAGTTCTTC. Its translation: CAISVSSGGENEQFF.

CDR3 in DNA: TGTGCCAGCAGTCTAAATGTTCCAGATACGCAGTATTTT. It encodes CASSLNVPDTQYF. The chain is built from TRBV6-6 and TRBJ2-3; D is unresolved. This CDR3 region has 13 residues. V was pared by 5 bases and J by 4 bases, with 10 bases between. Germline CDR1 MNHNY, CDR2 SVGAGI (reference sequence).

The genes are TRBV4-3 and TRBJ2-1; D is perhaps TRBD1 (5 bases). The V gene's germline CDR1 is LGHNA and CDR2 YSLEER. The CDR3 totals 13 residues. Trimming stripped 2 bases from V and 7 bases from J, with 9 bases between. DNA of the CDR3: TGCGCCAGCAGCCAAAGGGGTGCGAATGAGCAGTTCTTC. It encodes CASSQRGANEQFF.

J is TRBJ1-2 and V is TRBV7-8, with 7 bases matching TRBD1. The CDR3 consists of 16 residues. Looked up from germline, CDR1 is SGHVS and CDR2 is FQNEAQ. V was clipped by 5 bases and J by 0 bases; unmatched bases: 9. The CDR3 here is CASSPWTGLPNYGYTF. The DNA for the CDR3 is TGTGCCAGCAGCCCTTGGACAGGCCTCCCTAACTATGGCTACACCTTC.

This clone was detected only once. The V call is TRBV9, the J call TRBJ2-2, with TRBD1 identical over 10 bases. Germline assignment: CDR1 SGDLS and CDR2 YYNGEE. V gave up 4 bases and J gave up 5 bases; unmatched junction bases: 11. This CDR3 comprises 17 residues. The CDR3 nucleotides are TGTGCCAGCAGCCAGACAGGGGGCTCGGGACGAACCGGGGAGCTGTTTTTT. Protein: CASSQTGGSGRTGELFF. Using reference TRBV9 and TRBJ2-2 for the parts outside the CDR3, the full variable domain is DSGVTQTPKHLITATGQRVTLRCSPRSGDLSVYWYQQSLDQGLQFLIQYYNGEERAKGNILERFSAQQFPDLHSELNLSSLELGDSALYFCASSQTGGSGRTGELFFGEGSRLTVL.

V gene TRBV28 combines with J gene TRBJ2-3; TRBD1 matches 8 bases. V dropped 4 bases and J dropped 5; count of bases not matched to a gene: 14. The germline V gene encodes CDR1 MDHEN and CDR2 SYDVKM. This CDR3 is built from 17 residues. CDR3 DNA: TGTGCCAGCAGTTACCCTCGCGACGGACAGGGTGGAGATACGCAGTATTTT. Amino acid sequence: CASSYPRDGQGGDTQYF. The complete variable domain, with remaining parts taken from reference TRBV28 and TRBJ2-3, reads DVKVTQSSRYLVKRTGEKVFLECVQDMDHENMFWYRQDPGLGLRLIYFSYDVKMKEKGDIPEGYSVSREKKERFSLILESASTNQTSMYLCASSYPRDGQGGDTQYFGPGTRLTVL.

V usage is TRBV10-3 and J usage is TRBJ2-3; D remains unclear. Deletions cut 0 bases from V and 6 bases from J, with 4 bases between. Germline V lookup: CDR1 ENHRY, CDR2 SYGVKD. CDR3 length: 12 residues. CDR3 in amino acids: CAISESRDTQYF. The CDR3 bases are TGTGCCATCAGTGAGTCTCGGGATACGCAGTATTTT.

This rearrangement joins TRBV10-1 to TRBJ2-7; the match to TRBD2 covers 10 bases. CDR1 and CDR2 (germline): WNHNN, SYGVQD (reference sequence). With 3 bases clipped from V and 5 bases from J, the junction kept 7 bases outside the gene matches. The CDR3 totals 15 residues. In DNA form, the CDR3 reads TGCGCCAGCAGTGAAGGGACTAGCGTCGGGGACGAGCAGTACTTC. Its protein is CASSEGTSVGDEQYF.